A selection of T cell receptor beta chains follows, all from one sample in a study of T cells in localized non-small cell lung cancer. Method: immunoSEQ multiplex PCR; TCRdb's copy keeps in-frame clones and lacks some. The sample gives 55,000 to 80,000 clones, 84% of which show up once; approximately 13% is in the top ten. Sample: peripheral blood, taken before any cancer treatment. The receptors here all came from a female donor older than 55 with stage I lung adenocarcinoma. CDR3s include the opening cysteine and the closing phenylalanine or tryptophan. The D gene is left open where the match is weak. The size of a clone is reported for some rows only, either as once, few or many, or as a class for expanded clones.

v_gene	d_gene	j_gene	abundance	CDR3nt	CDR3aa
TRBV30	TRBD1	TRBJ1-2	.	TGTGCCTGGAGCGCCTCCACAGGGGGCTATGGCTACACCTTC	CAWSASTGGYGYTF
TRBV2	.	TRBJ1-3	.	TGTGCCAGCAGTGTTGTTCTGGCAAGCTCTGGAAACACCATATATTTT	CASSVVLASSGNTIYF
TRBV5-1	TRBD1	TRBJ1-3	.	TGCGCCAGCAGCCCTAGAGGGACAGGGTGGGACACCATATATTTT	CASSPRGTGWDTIYF
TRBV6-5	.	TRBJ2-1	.	TGTGCCAGCAGGTATTACAATGAGCAGTTCTTC	CASRYYNEQFF
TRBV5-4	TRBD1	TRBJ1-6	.	TGTGCCAGCAGCCCCGGGACAGGGGATCGATCACCCCTCCACTTT	CASSPGTGDRSPLHF
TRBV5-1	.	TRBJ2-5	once	TGCGCCAGCAGACCCGGGACACTAGAGACCCAGTACTTC	CASRPGTLETQYF
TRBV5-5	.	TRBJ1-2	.	TGTGCCAGCAGCTTGCCTTCGGGGGGGTCGGTCTATGGCTACACCTTC	CASSLPSGGSVYGYTF
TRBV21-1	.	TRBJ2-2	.	TGTGCCAGCAGCAATGGGCTAGGGTCTACCGGGGAGCTGTTTTTT	CASSNGLGSTGELFF
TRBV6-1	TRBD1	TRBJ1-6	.	TGTGCCAGCATTGAAATTGGACAGGGGGAGAATTCACCCCTCCACTTT	CASIEIGQGENSPLHF
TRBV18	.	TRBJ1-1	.	TGTGCCAGCTCACCATATACACAGGTGAACACTGAAGCTTTCTTT	CASSPYTQVNTEAFF
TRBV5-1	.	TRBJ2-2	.	TGCGCCAGCATACCCGAGGGAGCCGGGGAGCTGTTTTTT	CASIPEGAGELFF
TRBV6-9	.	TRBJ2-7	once	TGTGCCAGCAGTTACAATAAGGGGCCCGAGCAGTACTTC	CASSYNKGPEQYF
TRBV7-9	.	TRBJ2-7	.	TGTGCCAGCAGCTACCAGGGGGGCTCCTACGAGCAGTACTTC	CASSYQGGSYEQYF
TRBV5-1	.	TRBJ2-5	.	TGCGCCAGCAGCTTGTTGGGAATACAAGAGACCCAGTACTTC	CASSLLGIQETQYF
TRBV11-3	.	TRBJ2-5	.	TGTGCCAGCAGCTTAGAGGCGATCGCGACAGAGACCCAGTACTTC	CASSLEAIATETQYF